This TCR beta chain was found in a study of T-cell reconstitution after alpha-beta-depleted transplantation in children. For TCRbeta, the library was prepared with unique molecular identifiers. One entry per CDR3 protein results from TCRdb running MiXCR on the PCR reads. The repertoire consists of 200,000 to 250,000 distinct CDR3 sequences, with around 11% occurring once and the leading ten covering approximately 2.4%. This CDR3 has 12 residues. V shed 3 bases and J shed 4 bases, with 9 bases lying between them. Germline V gene data show CDR1 as SQVTM and CDR2 as ANQGSEA. This clonotype has at least ten counts.

The chain couples TRBV29-1 to TRBJ1-2, with D uncertain. The sample here was PBMCs from the stem cell graft donor, taken from the stem cell graft. The clonotype originates from a human donor who donated a stem cell graft to a child with acute lymphoblastic leukemia. CDR3 protein: CSVDSPSYGYTF. CDR3 bases: TGCAGCGTTGACAGTCCCTCCTATGGCTACACCTTC.